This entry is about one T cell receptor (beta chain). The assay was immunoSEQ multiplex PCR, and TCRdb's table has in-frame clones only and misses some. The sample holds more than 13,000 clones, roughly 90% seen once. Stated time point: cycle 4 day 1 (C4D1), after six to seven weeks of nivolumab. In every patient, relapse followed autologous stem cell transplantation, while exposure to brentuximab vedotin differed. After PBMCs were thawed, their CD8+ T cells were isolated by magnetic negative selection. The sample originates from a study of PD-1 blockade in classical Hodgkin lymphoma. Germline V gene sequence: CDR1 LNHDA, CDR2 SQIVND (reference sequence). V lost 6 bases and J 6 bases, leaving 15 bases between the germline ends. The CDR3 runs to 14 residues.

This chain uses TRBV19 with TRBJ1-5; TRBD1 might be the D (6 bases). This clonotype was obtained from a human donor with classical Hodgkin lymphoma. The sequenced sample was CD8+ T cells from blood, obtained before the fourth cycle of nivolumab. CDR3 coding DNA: TGTGCCAGTAGCCAACAGGGTTTGACTCAGCCCCAGCATTTT. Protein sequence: CASSQQGLTQPQHF. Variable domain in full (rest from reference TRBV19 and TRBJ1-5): DGGITQSPKYLFRKEGQNVTLSCEQNLNHDAMYWYRQDPGQGLRLIYYSQIVNDFQKGDIAEGYSVSREKKESFPLTVTSAQKNPTAFYLCASSQQGLTQPQHFGDGTRLSIL.